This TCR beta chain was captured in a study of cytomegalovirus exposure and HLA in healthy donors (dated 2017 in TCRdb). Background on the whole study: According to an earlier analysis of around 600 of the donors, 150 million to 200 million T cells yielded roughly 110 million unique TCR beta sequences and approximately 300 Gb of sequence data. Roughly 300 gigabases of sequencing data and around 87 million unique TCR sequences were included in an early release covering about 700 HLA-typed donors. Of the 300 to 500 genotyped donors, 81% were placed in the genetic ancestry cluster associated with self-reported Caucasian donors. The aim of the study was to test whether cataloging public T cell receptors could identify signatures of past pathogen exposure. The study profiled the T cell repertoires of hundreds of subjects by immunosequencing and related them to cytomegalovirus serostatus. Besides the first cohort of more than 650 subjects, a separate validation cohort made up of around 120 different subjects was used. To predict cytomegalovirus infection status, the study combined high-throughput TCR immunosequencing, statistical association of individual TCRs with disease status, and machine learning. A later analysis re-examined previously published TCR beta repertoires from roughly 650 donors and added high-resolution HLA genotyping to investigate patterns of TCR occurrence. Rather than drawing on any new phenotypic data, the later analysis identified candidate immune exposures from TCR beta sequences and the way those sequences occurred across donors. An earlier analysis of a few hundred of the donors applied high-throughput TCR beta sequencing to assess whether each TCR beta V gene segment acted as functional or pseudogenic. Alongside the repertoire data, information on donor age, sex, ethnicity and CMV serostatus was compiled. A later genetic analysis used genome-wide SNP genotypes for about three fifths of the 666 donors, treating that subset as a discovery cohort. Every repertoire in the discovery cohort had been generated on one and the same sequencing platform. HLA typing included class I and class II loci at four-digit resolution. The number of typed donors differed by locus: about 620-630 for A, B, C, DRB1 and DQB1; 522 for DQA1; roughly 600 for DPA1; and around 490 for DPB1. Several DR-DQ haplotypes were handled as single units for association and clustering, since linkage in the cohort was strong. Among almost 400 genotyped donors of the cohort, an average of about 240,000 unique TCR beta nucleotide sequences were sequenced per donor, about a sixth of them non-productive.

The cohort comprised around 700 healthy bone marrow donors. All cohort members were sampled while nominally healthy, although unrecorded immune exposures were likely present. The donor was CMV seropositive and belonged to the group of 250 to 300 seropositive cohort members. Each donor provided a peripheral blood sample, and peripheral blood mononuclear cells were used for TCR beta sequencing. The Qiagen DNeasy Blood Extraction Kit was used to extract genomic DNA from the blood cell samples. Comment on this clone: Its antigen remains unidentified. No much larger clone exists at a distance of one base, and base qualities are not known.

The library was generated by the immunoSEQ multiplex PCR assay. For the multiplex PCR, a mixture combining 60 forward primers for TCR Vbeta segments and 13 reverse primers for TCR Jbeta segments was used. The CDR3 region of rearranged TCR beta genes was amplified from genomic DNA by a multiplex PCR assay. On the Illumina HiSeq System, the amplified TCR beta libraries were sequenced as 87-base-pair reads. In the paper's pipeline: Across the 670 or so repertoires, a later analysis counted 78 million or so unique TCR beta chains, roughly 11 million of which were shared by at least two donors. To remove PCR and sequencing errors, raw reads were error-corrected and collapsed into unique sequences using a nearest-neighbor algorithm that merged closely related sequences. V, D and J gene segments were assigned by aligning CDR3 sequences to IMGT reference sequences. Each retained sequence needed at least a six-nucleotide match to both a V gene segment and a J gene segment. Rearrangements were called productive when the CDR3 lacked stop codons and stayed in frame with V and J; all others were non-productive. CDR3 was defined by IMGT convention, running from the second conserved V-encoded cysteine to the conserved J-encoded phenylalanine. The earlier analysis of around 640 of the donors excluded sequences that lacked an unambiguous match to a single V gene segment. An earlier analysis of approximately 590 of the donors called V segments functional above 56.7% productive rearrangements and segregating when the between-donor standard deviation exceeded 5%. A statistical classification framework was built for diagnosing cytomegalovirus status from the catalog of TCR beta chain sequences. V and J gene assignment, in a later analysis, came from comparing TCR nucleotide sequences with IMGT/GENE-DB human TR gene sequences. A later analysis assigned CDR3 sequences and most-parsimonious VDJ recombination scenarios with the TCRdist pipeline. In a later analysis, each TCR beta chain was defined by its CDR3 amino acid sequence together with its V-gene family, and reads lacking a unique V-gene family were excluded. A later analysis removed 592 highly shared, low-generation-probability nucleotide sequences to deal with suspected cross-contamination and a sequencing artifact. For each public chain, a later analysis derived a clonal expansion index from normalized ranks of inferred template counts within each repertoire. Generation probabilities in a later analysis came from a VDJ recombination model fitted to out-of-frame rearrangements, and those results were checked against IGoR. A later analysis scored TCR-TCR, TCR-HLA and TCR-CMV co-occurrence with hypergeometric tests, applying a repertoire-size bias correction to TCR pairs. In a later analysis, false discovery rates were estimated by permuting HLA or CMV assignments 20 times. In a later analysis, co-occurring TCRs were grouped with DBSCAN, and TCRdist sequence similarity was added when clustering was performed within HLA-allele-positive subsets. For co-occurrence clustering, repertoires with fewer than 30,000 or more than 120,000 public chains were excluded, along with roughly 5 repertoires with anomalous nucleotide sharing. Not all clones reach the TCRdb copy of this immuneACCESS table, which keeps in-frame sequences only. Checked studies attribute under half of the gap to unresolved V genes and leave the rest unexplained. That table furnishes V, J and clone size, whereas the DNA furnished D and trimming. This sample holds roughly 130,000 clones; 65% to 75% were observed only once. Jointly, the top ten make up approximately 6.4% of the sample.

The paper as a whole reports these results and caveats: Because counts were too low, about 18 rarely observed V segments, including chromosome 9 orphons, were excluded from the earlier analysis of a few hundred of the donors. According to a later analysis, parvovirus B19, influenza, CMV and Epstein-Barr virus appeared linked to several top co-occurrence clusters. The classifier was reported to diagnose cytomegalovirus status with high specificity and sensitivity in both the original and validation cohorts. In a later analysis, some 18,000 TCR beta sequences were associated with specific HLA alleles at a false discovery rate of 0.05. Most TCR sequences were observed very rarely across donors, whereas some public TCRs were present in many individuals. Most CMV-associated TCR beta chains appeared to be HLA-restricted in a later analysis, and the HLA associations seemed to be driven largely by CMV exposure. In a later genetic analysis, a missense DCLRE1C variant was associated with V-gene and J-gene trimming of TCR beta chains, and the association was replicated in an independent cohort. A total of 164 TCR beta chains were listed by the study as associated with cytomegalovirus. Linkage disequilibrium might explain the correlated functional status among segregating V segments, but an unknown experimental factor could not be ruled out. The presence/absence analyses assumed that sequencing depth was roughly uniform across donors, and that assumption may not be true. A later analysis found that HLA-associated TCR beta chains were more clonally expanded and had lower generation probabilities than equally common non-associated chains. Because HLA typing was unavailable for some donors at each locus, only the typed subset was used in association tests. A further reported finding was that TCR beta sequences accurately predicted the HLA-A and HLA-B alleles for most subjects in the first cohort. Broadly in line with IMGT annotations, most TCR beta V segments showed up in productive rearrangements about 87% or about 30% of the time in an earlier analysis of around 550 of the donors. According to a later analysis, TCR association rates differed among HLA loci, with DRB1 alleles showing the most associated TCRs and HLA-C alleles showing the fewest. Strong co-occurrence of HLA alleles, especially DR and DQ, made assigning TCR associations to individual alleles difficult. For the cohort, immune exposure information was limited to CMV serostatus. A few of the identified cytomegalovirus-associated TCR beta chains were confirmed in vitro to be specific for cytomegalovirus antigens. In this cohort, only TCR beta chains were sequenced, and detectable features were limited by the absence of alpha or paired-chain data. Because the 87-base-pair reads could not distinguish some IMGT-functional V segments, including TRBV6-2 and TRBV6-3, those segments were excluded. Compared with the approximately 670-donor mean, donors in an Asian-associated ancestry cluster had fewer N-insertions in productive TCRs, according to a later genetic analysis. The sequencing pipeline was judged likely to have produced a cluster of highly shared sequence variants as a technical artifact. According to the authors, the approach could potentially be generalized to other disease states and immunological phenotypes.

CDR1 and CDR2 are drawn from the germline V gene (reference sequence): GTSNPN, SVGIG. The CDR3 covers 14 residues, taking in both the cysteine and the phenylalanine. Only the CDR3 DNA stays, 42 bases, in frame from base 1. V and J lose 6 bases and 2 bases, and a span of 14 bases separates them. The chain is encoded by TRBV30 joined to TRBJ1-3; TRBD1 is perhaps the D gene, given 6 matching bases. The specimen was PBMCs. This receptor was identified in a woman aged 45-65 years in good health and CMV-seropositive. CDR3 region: CACVSGAAGNTIYF. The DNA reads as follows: TGTGCCTGCGTTTCAGGGGCGGCTGGAAACACCATATATTTT. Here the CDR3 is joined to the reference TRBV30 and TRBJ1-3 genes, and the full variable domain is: SQTIHQWPATLVQPVGSPLSLECTVEGTSNPNLYWYRQAAGRGLQLLFYSVGIGQISSEVPQNLSASRPQDRQFILSSKKLLLSDSGFYLCACVSGAAGNTIYFGEGSWLTVV.